These 10 T cell receptor beta chains were sequenced from one sample in a study of OX40 agonist ivuxolimab in advanced cancers. Profiling relied on immunoSEQ multiplex PCR, and the TCRdb table lists in-frame clones only, not all of them. The sample has some 80,000 clones, roughly 90% seen once. Specimen: CD4+ or CD8+ T cells sorted from blood, collected in a trial of the OX40 agonist ivuxolimab. These receptors all come from an adult with an advanced solid tumor such as melanoma, head and neck, liver or kidney cancer.

This clone appeared once. This chain joins TRBV19 and TRBJ1-5; 9 positions match TRBD1. V lost 3 bases and J lost 7; bases outside the gene matches: 13. This CDR3 contains 17 residues. Germline loops: CDR1 LNHDA, CDR2 SQIVND (reference sequence). CDR3 sequence reads: CASSIRSGTGRRQPQHF. In DNA, the CDR3 is TGTGCCAGTAGTATCCGTTCCGGGACAGGGAGACGGCAGCCCCAGCATTTT.

The chain recombines TRBV2 with TRBJ1-1, with D hard to call. The CDR3 spans 13 residues. CDR1 and CDR2 from the germline V gene are SNHLY and FYNNEI. V was cut by 8 bases and J by 3 bases, with 13 bases left in between. The CDR3 protein is CASRVFEDTEAFF. Written as DNA, the CDR3 is TGTGCCAGCCGGGTGTTTGAGGACACTGAAGCTTTCTTT.

V and J are TRBV5-5 and TRBJ1-2; TRBD1 matches 7 bases. CDR3 size: 13 residues. Germline CDR1 SGHKS, CDR2 YYEKEE (reference sequence). The V segment lost 3 bases and the J segment 9 bases; nucleotides outside the gene matches: 8. The CDR3 loop reads CASSSNLGGSYTF. The CDR3 nucleotides are TGTGCCAGCAGCTCGAATCTAGGGGGCAGCTACACCTTC.

In this sample, this clone turned up a few times. The V gene is TRBV5-1, the J gene TRBJ1-1; D not resolved. The germline CDR1 and CDR2 sequences are SGHRS and YFSETQ. V was shortened by 0 bases and J by 3 bases, with 6 bases between the two germline ends. The length of the CDR3 is 13 residues. The CDR3 loop reads CASSLAVDTEAFF. CDR3 nucleotide sequence: TGCGCCAGCAGCTTGGCCGTGGACACTGAAGCTTTCTTT.

This clone came up a few times. V and J are TRBV19 and TRBJ2-6; either TRBD1 or TRBD2 may fit D (5 bases each). Trimming removed 1 base at V and 8 bases at J, with 12 bases between. The length of the CDR3 is 15 residues. Germline V lookup: CDR1 LNHDA, CDR2 SQIVND (reference sequence). This chain's CDR3 is CASSIGGNRPNVLTF. CDR3 in DNA: TGTGCCAGTAGTATAGGGGGGAATAGGCCCAACGTCCTGACTTTC.

This chain joins TRBV2 and TRBJ1-5, with 8 bases lining up with TRBD1. The germline CDR1 and CDR2 sequences are SNHLY and FYNNEI. The CDR3 covers 15 residues. Trimming cost V 3 bases and J 6 bases; bases outside gene matches: 7. The CDR3 spells CASSEDRERFQPQHF. CDR3 bases: TGTGCCAGCAGTGAGGACAGGGAACGTTTTCAGCCCCAGCATTTT.

The chain joins TRBV6-1 to TRBJ1-2, with D unresolved. V lost 6 bases to trimming and J lost 5 bases, with 7 bases between them. CDR3 length: 11 residues. Germline CDR1 MNHNS, CDR2 SASEGT. The CDR3 sequence is CASRWEYGYTF. DNA for the CDR3: TGTGCCAGCAGATGGGAGTATGGCTACACCTTC.

This rearrangement joins TRBV11-2 to TRBJ2-1, with D possibly matching TRBD2 (6 bases). The V gene's germline CDR1 is SGHAT and CDR2 FQNNGV. This CDR3 has 15 residues. V lost 0 bases to trimming and J lost 6 bases, with 12 bases between them. The CDR3 DNA sequence: TGTGCCAGCAGCTTAGAGCGGGGAGAACGCAATGAGCAGTTCTTC. Protein: CASSLERGERNEQFF.

The chain combines TRBV10-2 with TRBJ1-1, with D maybe TRBD1 (5 bases). Looked up from germline, CDR1 is WSHSY and CDR2 is SAAADI. CDR3 length: 15 residues. V lost 7 bases and J 0 bases, leaving 15 bases between the germline ends. The CDR3 region is CASKEGRDLNTEAFF. In DNA form, the CDR3 reads TGCGCCAGCAAAGAAGGAAGGGACCTGAACACTGAAGCTTTCTTT.

The genes are TRBV7-2 and TRBJ2-1; 10 bases are a match to TRBD2. With 4 bases clipped from V and 3 bases from J, the junction kept 6 bases outside the gene matches. The germline V gene has CDR1 SGHTA and CDR2 FQGNSA. The CDR3 extends over 16 amino acids. The DNA for the CDR3 is TGTGCCAGCAGCTCTATAGCGGGAGGCAACTACAATGAGCAGTTCTTC. Encoded protein: CASSSIAGGNYNEQFF.